This record covers a single TCR beta chain. V was pared by 5 bases and J by 4 bases, with 7 bases of the junction left unmatched. CDR3 length: 14 amino acids. CDR1 is SGHNT, CDR2 YYREEE, per germline (reference sequence). The PCR contained 60 Vbeta and 13 Jbeta primers. Profiling relied on immunoSEQ multiplex PCR, and the TCRdb table lists in-frame clones only, not all of them. The data show approximately 120,000 clones, with 83% seen just once and roughly 4% held by the top ten. The data were obtained in a study of cytomegalovirus exposure and HLA in healthy donors. The clonotype comes from a woman aged 40 to 50 in good health and CMV-seropositive. This chain connects TRBV5-4 to TRBJ2-3, with TRBD2 matching over 7 bases. Sequencing was carried out using PBMCs. As DNA, the CDR3 is TGTGCCAGCAGTTTAGGCGGGAGCGCAGATACGCAGTATTTT. It translates to CASSLGGSADTQYF.